This TCR beta chain was retrieved from a study of blood T cell repertoires in COVID-19. At the level of the study: From the United States, Italy and Spain came samples of acute and convalescent COVID-19.

This clone has just one count. J gave up 5 bases and V 6 bases, and 7 bases lay outside the gene matches. Germline V gene data show CDR1 as LNHDA and CDR2 as SQIVND (reference sequence). The CDR3 has 14 residues. The authors' processing: By means of reference gene primer amplification, nucleated cell counts were estimated. Data came from immunoSEQ multiplex PCR; TCRdb stores just in-frame clones and leaves some out. D and trimming come from the DNA, and the V and J calls and clone size come from that table. The sample shows some 130,000 clones, around 73% of them seen only once. Sequences were obtained from peripheral blood. The clonotype comes from a man between 60 and 75 years old who had recovered from COVID-19. This chain joins TRBV19 and TRBJ2-1, with 7 bases identical to TRBD2. The CDR3 nucleotides read TGTGCCAGTAGAGTCGCGGGACTAAACAATGAGCAGTTCTTC. It yields the protein CASRVAGLNNEQFF.